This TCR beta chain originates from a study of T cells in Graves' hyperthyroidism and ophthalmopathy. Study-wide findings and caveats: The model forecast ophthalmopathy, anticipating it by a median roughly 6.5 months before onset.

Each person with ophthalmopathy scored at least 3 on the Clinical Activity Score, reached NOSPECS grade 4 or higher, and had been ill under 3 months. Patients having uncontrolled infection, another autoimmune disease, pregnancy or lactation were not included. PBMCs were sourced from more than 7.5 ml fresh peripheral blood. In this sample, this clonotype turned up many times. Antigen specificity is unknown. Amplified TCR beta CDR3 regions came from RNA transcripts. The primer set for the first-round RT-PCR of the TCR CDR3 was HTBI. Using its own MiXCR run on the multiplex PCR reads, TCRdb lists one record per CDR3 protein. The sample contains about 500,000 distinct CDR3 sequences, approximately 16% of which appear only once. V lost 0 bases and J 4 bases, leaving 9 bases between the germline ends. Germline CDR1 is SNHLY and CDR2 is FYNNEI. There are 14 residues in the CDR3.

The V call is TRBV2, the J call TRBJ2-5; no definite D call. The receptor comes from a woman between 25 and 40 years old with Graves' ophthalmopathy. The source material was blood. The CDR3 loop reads CASSEAFRRETQYF. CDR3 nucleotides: TGTGCCAGCAGTGAAGCCTTCAGGCGAGAGACCCAGTACTTC.